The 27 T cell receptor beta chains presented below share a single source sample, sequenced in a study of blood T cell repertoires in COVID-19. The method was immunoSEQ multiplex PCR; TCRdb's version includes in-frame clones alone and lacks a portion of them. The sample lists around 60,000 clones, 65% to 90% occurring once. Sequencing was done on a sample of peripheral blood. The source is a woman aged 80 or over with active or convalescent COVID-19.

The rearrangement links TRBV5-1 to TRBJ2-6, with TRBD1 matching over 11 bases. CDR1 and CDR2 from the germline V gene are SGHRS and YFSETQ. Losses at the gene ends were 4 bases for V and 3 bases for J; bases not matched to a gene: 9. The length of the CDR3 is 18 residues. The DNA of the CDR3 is TGCGCCAGCAGCATCAGGACAGGGGGCCCAAATGGGGCCAACGTCCTGACTTTC. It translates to CASSIRTGGPNGANVLTF.

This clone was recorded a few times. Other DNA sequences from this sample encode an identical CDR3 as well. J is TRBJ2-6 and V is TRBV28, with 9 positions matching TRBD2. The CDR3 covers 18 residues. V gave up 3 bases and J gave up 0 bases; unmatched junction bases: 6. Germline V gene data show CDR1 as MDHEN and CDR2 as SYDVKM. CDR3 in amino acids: CASSLFLAGSSGANVLTF. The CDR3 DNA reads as TGTGCCAGCAGTTTGTTTCTAGCGGGGAGCTCTGGGGCCAACGTCCTGACTTTC.

CDR3 bases: TGTGCCAGCTCCCGGACAGACTCTGGAAACACCATATATTTT. Translated, it gives CASSRTDSGNTIYF. The rearrangement uses TRBV18 and TRBJ1-3; the D gene is possibly TRBD1 (6 bases). In germline, CDR1 is KGHSH, CDR2 LQKENI. The length of the CDR3 is 14 residues. The germline V and J ends were trimmed by 6 bases and 0 bases, with 9 bases remaining between them.

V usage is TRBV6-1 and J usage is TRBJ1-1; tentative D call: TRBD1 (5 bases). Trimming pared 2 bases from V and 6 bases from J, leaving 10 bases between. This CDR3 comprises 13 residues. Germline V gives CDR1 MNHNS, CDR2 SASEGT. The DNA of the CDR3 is TGTGCCAGCAGTGAAAATGGGGCCCCTGAAGCTTTCTTT. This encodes CASSENGAPEAFF.

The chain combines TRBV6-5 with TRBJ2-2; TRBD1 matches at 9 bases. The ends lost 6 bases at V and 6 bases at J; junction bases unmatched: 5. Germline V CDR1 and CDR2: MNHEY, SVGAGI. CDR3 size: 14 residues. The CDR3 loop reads CASRLQGAPGELFF. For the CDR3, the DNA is TGTGCCAGCAGATTACAGGGGGCTCCCGGGGAGCTGTTTTTT.

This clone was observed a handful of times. The CDR3 DNA reads TGTGCCAGCAGTCTTCCCGGGACAGGGTCTGGAAACACCATATATTTT. This encodes CASSLPGTGSGNTIYF. J is TRBJ1-3 and V is TRBV28, with 9 positions matching TRBD1. The V gene's germline CDR1 is MDHEN and CDR2 SYDVKM. V shed 5 bases, J shed 1 base, and the junction held 6 bases outside the gene matches. CDR3 length: 16 residues. The full variable domain, rest sourced from reference TRBV28 and TRBJ1-3, is DVKVTQSSRYLVKRTGEKVFLECVQDMDHENMFWYRQDPGLGLRLIYFSYDVKMKEKGDIPEGYSVSREKKERFSLILESASTNQTSMYLCASSLPGTGSGNTIYFGEGSWLTVV.

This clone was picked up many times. CDR3 loop: CASSYRVSGELFF. For the CDR3, the DNA is TGTGCCAGTAGCTACAGGGTGAGCGGGGAGCTGTTTTTT. The V gene is TRBV19, the J gene TRBJ2-2; D is perhaps TRBD1 (6 bases). Trimming stripped 6 bases from V and 7 bases from J, with 12 bases between. The CDR3 has 13 residues. The V gene's germline CDR1 is LNHDA and CDR2 SQIVND (reference sequence). Filled out from reference TRBV19 and TRBJ2-2, the complete variable domain reads DGGITQSPKYLFRKEGQNVTLSCEQNLNHDAMYWYRQDPGQGLRLIYYSQIVNDFQKGDIAEGYSVSREKKESFPLTVTSAQKNPTAFYLCASSYRVSGELFFGEGSRLTVL.

Written as DNA, the CDR3 is TGTGCCAGCAGCAGCGGGACCTCAGGCACTGAAGCTTTCTTT. Protein product: CASSSGTSGTEAFF. The J gene is TRBJ1-1, the V gene TRBV9, with D perhaps matching TRBD1 (5 bases). Per germline, CDR1 SGDLS and CDR2 YYNGEE. V lost 4 bases and J 4 bases, leaving 14 bases between the germline ends. There are 14 residues in the CDR3.

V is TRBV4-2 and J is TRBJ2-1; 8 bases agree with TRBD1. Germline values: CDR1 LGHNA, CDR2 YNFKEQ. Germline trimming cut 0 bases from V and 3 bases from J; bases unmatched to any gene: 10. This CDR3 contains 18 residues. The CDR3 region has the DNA TGTGCCAGCAGCCAAGATACCGACCCGGGACAGGACTACAATGAGCAGTTCTTC. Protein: CASSQDTDPGQDYNEQFF.

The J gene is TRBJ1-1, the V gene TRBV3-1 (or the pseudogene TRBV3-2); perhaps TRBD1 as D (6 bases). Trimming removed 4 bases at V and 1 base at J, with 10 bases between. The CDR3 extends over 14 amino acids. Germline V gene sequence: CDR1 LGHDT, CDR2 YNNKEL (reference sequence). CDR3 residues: CASSPRGGNTEAFF. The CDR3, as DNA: TGTGCCAGCAGCCCAAGGGGGGGGAACACTGAAGCTTTCTTT.

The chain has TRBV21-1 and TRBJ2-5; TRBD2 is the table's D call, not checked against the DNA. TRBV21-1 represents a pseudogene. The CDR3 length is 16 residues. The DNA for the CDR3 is TGTGCCAGCAGCATTCGGCCGGGACTAGCGGTGGAGACCCAGTACTTC. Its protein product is CASSIRPGLAVETQYF.

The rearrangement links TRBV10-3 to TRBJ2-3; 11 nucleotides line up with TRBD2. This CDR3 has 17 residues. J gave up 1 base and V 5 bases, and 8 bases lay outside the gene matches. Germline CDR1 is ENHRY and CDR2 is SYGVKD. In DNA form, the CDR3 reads TGTGCCATCAGTTCCTTGTCTAGCGGGGGGCGCACAGATACGCAGTATTTT. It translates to CAISSLSSGGRTDTQYF.

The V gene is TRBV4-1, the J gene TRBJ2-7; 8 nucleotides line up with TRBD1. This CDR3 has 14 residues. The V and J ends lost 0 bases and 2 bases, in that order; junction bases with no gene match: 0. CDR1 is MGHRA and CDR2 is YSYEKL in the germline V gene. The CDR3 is CASSQDRGPYEQYF. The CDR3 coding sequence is TGCGCCAGCAGCCAAGACAGGGGGCCCTACGAGCAGTACTTC.

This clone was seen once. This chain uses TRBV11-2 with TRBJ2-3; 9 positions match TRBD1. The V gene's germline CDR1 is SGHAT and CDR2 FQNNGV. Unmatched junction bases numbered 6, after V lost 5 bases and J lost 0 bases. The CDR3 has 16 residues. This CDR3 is CASSMSGTGSTDTQYF. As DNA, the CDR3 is TGTGCCAGCAGCATGTCCGGGACAGGGAGCACAGATACGCAGTATTTT.

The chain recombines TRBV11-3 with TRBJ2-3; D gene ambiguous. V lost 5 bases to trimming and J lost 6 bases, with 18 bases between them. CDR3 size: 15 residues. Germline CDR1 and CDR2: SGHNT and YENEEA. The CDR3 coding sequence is TGTGCCAGCAGCCCGGGTAGTGCATTTGGGGATACGCAGTATTTT. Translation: CASSPGSAFGDTQYF.

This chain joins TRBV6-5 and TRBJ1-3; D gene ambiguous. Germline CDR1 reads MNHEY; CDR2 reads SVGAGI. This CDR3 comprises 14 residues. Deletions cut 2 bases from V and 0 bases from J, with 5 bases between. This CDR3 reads CASSYAYSGNTIYF. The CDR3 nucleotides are TGTGCCAGCAGTTACGCCTACTCTGGAAACACCATATATTTT.

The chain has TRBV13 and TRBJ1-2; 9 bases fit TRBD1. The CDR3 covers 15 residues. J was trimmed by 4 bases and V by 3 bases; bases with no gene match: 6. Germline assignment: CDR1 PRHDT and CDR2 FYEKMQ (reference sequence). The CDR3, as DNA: TGTGCCAGCAGCTTGGCCGGGACAGGGTTCTATGGCTACACCTTC. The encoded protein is CASSLAGTGFYGYTF.

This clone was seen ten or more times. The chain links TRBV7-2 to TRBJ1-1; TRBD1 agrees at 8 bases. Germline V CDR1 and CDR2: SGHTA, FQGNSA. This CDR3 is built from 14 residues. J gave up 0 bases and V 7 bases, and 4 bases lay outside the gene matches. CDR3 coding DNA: TGTGCCAGCACCCGACAGGGGATGAACACTGAAGCTTTCTTT. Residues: CASTRQGMNTEAFF.

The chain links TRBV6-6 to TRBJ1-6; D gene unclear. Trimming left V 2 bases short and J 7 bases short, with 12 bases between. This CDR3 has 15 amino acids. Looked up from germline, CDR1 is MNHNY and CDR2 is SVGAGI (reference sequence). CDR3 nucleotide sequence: TGTGCCAGCAGTTACCCCAGCGAGTTGAATTCACCCCTCCACTTT. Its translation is CASSYPSELNSPLHF.

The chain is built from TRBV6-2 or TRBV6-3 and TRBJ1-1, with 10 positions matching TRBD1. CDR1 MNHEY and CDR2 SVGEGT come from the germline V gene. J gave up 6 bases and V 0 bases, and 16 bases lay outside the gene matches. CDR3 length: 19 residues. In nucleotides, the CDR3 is TGTGCCAGCAGTTACTCGAGAGGGACAGGGGTTGATTTCGGGGCTGAAGCTTTCTTT. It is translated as CASSYSRGTGVDFGAEAFF.

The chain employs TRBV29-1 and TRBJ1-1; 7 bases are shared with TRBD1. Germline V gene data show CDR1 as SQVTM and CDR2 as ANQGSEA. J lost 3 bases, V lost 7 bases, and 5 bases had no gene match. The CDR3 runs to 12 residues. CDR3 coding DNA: TGCAGCGCCCGGCAGGGGGACACTGAAGCTTTCTTT. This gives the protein CSARQGDTEAFF.

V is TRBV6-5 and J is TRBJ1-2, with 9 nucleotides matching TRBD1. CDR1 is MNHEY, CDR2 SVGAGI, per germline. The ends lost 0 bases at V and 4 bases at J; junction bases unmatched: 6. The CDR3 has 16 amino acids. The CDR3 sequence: CASSYSTGGAGYGYTF. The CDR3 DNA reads TGTGCCAGCAGTTACTCCACAGGGGGCGCGGGCTATGGCTACACCTTC.

The CDR3, as DNA: TGTGCCAGCTCACCAGGGGAGGGGTCACCCCTCCACTTT. It is translated as CASSPGEGSPLHF. This chain uses TRBV18 with TRBJ1-6; D is perhaps TRBD1 (5 bases). The germline gives CDR1 KGHSH, CDR2 LQKENI. The CDR3 sequence is 13 residues long. V dropped 2 bases and J dropped 10 bases, with 9 bases sitting between them. Drawing the rest from reference TRBV18 and TRBJ1-6, the complete variable domain is NAGVMQNPRHLVRRRGQEARLRCSPMKGHSHVYWYRQLPEEGLKFMVYLQKENIIDESGMPKERFSAEFPKEGPSILRIQQVVRGDSAAYFCASSPGEGSPLHFGNGTRLTVT.

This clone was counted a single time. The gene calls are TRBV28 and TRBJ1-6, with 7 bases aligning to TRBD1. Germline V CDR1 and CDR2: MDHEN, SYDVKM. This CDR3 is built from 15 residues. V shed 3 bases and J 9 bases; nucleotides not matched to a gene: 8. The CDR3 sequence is CASSLDRTGGSPLHF. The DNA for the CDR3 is TGTGCCAGCAGTTTGGACAGGACAGGCGGTTCACCCCTCCACTTT.

The CDR3 nucleotides are TGTGCCAGCAGCCGGGATTCGGTGAACACTGAAGCTTTCTTT. Protein sequence: CASSRDSVNTEAFF. This chain joins TRBV7-3 and TRBJ1-1; D not certain. This CDR3 has 14 residues. V lost 5 bases and J lost 0, with 10 bases in between. Germline-derived CDR1 and CDR2 are SGHTA and FQGTGA.

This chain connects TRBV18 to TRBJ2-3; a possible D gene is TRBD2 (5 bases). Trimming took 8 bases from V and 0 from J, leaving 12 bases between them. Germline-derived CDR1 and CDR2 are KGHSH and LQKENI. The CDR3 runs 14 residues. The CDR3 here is CASREGDSTDTQYF. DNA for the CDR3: TGTGCCAGCCGAGAGGGTGACAGCACAGATACGCAGTATTTT. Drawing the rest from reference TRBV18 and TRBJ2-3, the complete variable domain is NAGVMQNPRHLVRRRGQEARLRCSPMKGHSHVYWYRQLPEEGLKFMVYLQKENIIDESGMPKERFSAEFPKEGPSILRIQQVVRGDSAAYFCASREGDSTDTQYFGPGTRLTVL.

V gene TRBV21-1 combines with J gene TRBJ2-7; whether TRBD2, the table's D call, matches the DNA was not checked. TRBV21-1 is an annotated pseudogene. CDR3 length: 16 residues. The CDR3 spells CASSKLLGRVPHEQYF. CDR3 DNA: TGTGCCAGCAGCAAATTACTAGGGAGAGTCCCCCACGAGCAGTACTTC.